This passage covers 10 T cell receptor beta chains from one sample sequenced in a study of T-cell memory formation after mild COVID-19. TCRdb reprocessed the 5' RACE reads with MiXCR, giving one entry per CDR3 protein. The table has 400,000 or so distinct CDR3 sequences, about 20% seen once. Material: PBMCs or a T cell subset sorted from them (not recorded which). The source is an adult woman who had mild COVID-19 (a few samples of this study predate the infection). Cell type and time point are not known.

The chain employs TRBV2 and TRBJ1-1; a weak D match, TRBD1 (6 bases). CDR1 SNHLY and CDR2 FYNNEI come from the germline V gene. This CDR3 comprises 15 residues. V dropped 6 bases and J dropped 4 bases, with 18 bases sitting between them. For the CDR3, the DNA is TGTGCCAGCAGATCGGTACAGGGTAAGGCCACTGAAGCTTTCTTT. Its protein is CASRSVQGKATEAFF. Complete variable domain (other parts from reference TRBV2 and TRBJ1-1): EPEVTQTPSHQVTQMGQEVILRCVPISNHLYFYWYRQILGQKVEFLVSFYNNEISEKSEIFDDQFSVERPDGSNFTLKIRSTKLEDSAMYFCASRSVQGKATEAFFGQGTRLTVV.

This clonotype showed up just a few times. The V gene is TRBV15, the J gene TRBJ1-1, with TRBD1 matching over 8 bases. The CDR3 consists of 13 residues. V lost 4 bases, J lost 3 bases, and 1 base stayed unmatched. CDR1 and CDR2 from the germline V gene are LNHNV and YYDKDF (reference sequence). In DNA, the CDR3 is TGTGCCACCAGCAACAGGGGGTACACTGAAGCTTTCTTT. It encodes CATSNRGYTEAFF.

This chain connects TRBV6-5 to TRBJ1-2; possibly TRBD1 for D (6 bases). V lost 6 bases to trimming and J lost 8 bases, with 16 bases between them. The germline V gene encodes CDR1 MNHEY and CDR2 SVGAGI. The CDR3 length is 13 residues. The CDR3: CASRPPGGWGYTF. The CDR3 DNA reads as TGTGCCAGCAGGCCTCCCGGGGGCTGGGGCTACACCTTC.

This clonotype was found a few times. The rearrangement joins TRBV7-9 to TRBJ2-4; possibly TRBD2 for D (5 bases). V lost 4 bases and J lost 1, with 14 bases in between. The CDR3 sequence is 16 residues long. CDR1 is SEHNR and CDR2 is FQNEAQ in the germline V gene (reference sequence). CDR3 nucleotides: TGTGCCAGCAGCTCCCTAGCATACTTGGCCAAAAACATTCAGTACTTC. As protein: CASSSLAYLAKNIQYF.

Turning to this clonotype: The junction does not match germline at one end; this may be a read error. V and J are TRBV5-1 and TRBJ2-1; 8 bases match TRBD2. This CDR3 is 17 amino acids long. The germline V gene has CDR1 SGHRS and CDR2 YFSETQ. The CDR3 protein is CASSLTGGTLGYNEQLF. The CDR3 nucleotides are TGCGCCAGCAGCTTGACGGGGGGGACGCTGGGGTACAATGAGCAGTTATTC. Full variable domain (rest looked up from reference TRBV5-1 and TRBJ2-1): KAGVTQTPRYLIKTRGQQVTLSCSPISGHRSVSWYQQTPGQGLQFLFEYFSETQRNKGNFPGRFSGRQFSNSRSEMNVSTLELGDSALYLCASSLTGGTLGYNEQLFGPGTRLTVL.

The rearrangement joins TRBV3-1 to TRBJ2-3; TRBD2 aligns across 9 bases. The germline V gene encodes CDR1 LGHDT and CDR2 YNNKEL (reference sequence). This CDR3 contains 16 residues. The trim removed 4 bases at V and 3 bases at J, leaving 8 bases unmatched. This CDR3 is CASSPPLAGETDTQYF. CDR3 sequence (DNA): TGTGCCAGCAGCCCCCCTTTAGCGGGGGAGACAGATACGCAGTATTTT.

This clonotype was observed a few times. V gene TRBV5-1 combines with J gene TRBJ1-1; the D gene is possibly TRBD1 (6 bases). The V gene lost 4 bases and the J gene lost 1 base, with 11 bases spanning the gap. Germline assignment: CDR1 SGHRS and CDR2 YFSETQ. The CDR3 extends over 14 amino acids. The CDR3 DNA reads as TGCGCCAGCAGCATACAGGGCCAGAACACTGAAGCTTTCTTT. The encoded protein is CASSIQGQNTEAFF.

This clonotype was counted a few times. The V gene is TRBV7-6, the J gene TRBJ2-2; TRBD2 is a possible D gene (6 bases). The CDR3 runs 14 residues. Germline CDR1 is SGHVS and CDR2 is FNYEAQ. V lost 3 bases to trimming and J lost 5 bases, with 10 bases between them. The CDR3 DNA is TGTGCCAGCAGCTTTAGTCGGGGGACCGGGGAGCTGTTTTTT. Translation gives CASSFSRGTGELFF.

A few counts support this clonotype. The chain has TRBV20-1 and TRBJ2-7; 10 bases map to TRBD2. This CDR3 contains 16 residues. The germline gives CDR1 DFQATT, CDR2 SNEGSKA (reference sequence). The V and J ends lost 0 bases and 4 bases, in that order; junction bases with no gene match: 9. The DNA of the CDR3 is TGCAGTGCTAGAGATCGAACTAGCGGGGCCTGGTACGAGCAGTACTTC. Translated, it gives CSARDRTSGAWYEQYF.

The chain couples TRBV10-3 to TRBJ2-1; D perhaps matches TRBD1 (6 bases). The germline V gene encodes CDR1 ENHRY and CDR2 SYGVKD. V lost 6 bases, J lost 5 bases, and 14 bases lay in between. The CDR3 runs 14 residues. CDR3 DNA: TGTGCCATCAGGGGGGCCGCGGGCCACAATGAGCAGTTCTTC. Protein sequence: CAIRGAAGHNEQFF.